One and the same sample provided the 29 T cell receptor beta chains below, sequenced in a study of CD8 T cells in Susac syndrome (dated by TCRdb to the late 2010s). Library construction relied on the immunoSEQ multiplex PCR assay. RNA was extracted using the RNeasy kit, and about 0.5 to 1 ug of the RNA was reverse transcribed with random hexamers. TCRdb trimmed the raw reads at Q25, called clones with MiXCR and kept productive beta chains. Entries are consolidated by CDR3 protein sequence, retaining the most common genes and DNA. Present in this sample are some 200,000 distinct CDR3 sequences, approximately 94% of which were seen just once. The biggest ten clones account for around 0.092% of the sample. Sequences were obtained from CD4+ T cells from PBMCs. The receptors originated from a human donor with Susac syndrome.

The V gene is TRBV9, the J gene TRBJ2-5; 10 nucleotides align to TRBD1. This CDR3 contains 15 residues. Germline values: CDR1 SGDLS, CDR2 YYNGEE. V dropped 0 bases and J dropped 5; count of bases not matched to a gene: 4. The CDR3 nucleotides are TGTGCCAGCAGCGTAGACGACAGGGGGCGGGAGACCCAGTACTTC. It codes for CASSVDDRGRETQYF.

The chain's CDR3 is CASSVGQGLADTQYF. The CDR3 DNA reads TGTGCCAGCAGCGTTGGACAGGGCCTTGCAGATACGCAGTATTTT. V usage is TRBV5-6 and J usage is TRBJ2-3; the match to TRBD1 covers 8 bases. CDR3 size: 15 residues. Germline V gives CDR1 SGHDT, CDR2 YYEEEE. V lost 4 bases and J lost 4; bases outside the gene matches: 8. Drawing the rest from reference TRBV5-6 and TRBJ2-3, the complete variable domain is DAGVTQSPTHLIKTRGQQVTLRCSPKSGHDTVSWYQQALGQGPQFIFQYYEEEERQRGNFPDRFSGHQFPNYSSELNVNALLLGDSALYLCASSVGQGLADTQYFGPGTRLTVL.

V is TRBV2 and J is TRBJ2-7; D is unresolved. Germline CDR1 is SNHLY and CDR2 is FYNNEI. The CDR3 covers 11 residues. V shed 7 bases and J shed 6 bases, with 10 bases lying between them. The DNA for the CDR3 is TGTGCCAGCACCTCCAAGAGCGAGCAGTACTTC. Encoded protein: CASTSKSEQYF.

V is TRBV9 and J is TRBJ2-5, with TRBD1 matching 7 bases. Germline CDR1 SGDLS, CDR2 YYNGEE. The V and J ends lost 10 bases and 0 bases, in that order; junction bases with no gene match: 3. The CDR3 is 12 residues long. CDR3 residues: CAVQGYQETQYF. Here the CDR3 DNA reads TGTGCCGTACAGGGGTACCAAGAGACCCAGTACTTC.

In its sample, this clonotype was seen a few times. V usage is TRBV7-9 and J usage is TRBJ1-1; the D gene is possibly TRBD1 (5 bases). V shed 0 bases and J shed 3 bases, with 8 bases lying between them. The CDR3 is 14 amino acids. The germline V gene encodes CDR1 SEHNR and CDR2 FQNEAQ (reference sequence). CDR3 in amino acids: CASSLAQGHTEAFF. CDR3 in DNA: TGTGCCAGCAGCTTAGCGCAGGGCCACACTGAAGCTTTCTTT. Filled out from reference TRBV7-9 and TRBJ1-1, the complete variable domain reads DTGVSQNPRHKITKRGQNVTFRCDPISEHNRLYWYRQTLGQGPEFLTYFQNEAQLEKSRLLSDRFSAERPKGSFSTLEIQRTEQGDSAMYLCASSLAQGHTEAFFGQGTRLTVV.

The gene calls are TRBV5-4 and TRBJ2-3; 9 nucleotides line up with TRBD2. This CDR3 contains 16 residues. Trimming at V came to 3 bases and at J to 4 bases, leaving 9 bases not matched to a gene. CDR1 and CDR2 from the germline V gene are SGHNT and YYREEE (reference sequence). CDR3 coding DNA: TGTGCCAGCAGCTCCCGGGTTAGCGGGGGCGCAGATACGCAGTATTTT. Residues: CASSSRVSGGADTQYF.

The chain joins TRBV29-1 to TRBJ1-2, with D possibly matching TRBD1 (6 bases). V shed 2 bases and J shed 2 bases, with 12 bases lying between them. CDR3 length equals 14 residues. In germline, CDR1 is SQVTM, CDR2 ANQGSEA. The CDR3 loop is CSVERPGANYGYTF. CDR3 coding DNA: TGCAGCGTTGAACGCCCGGGGGCCAACTATGGCTACACCTTC.

The rearrangement joins TRBV12-3 or TRBV12-4 to TRBJ2-1; 13 bases align to TRBD2. The junction had 3 bases not matched to a gene; V was cut back by 0 bases and J by 4 bases. The CDR3 spans 17 residues. CDR3 loop: CASSLAMTSGGYNEQFF. The CDR3 DNA is TGTGCCAGCAGTTTAGCCATGACTAGCGGGGGGTACAATGAGCAGTTCTTC.

This rearrangement joins TRBV12-3 or TRBV12-4 to TRBJ1-5; D gene uncertain. V was trimmed by 1 base and J by 6 bases, leaving 10 bases between them. The CDR3 covers 14 residues. CDR3 bases: TGTGCCAGCAGTTTAGATTCGGTTTCTCAGCCCCAGCATTTT. It translates to CASSLDSVSQPQHF.

The chain joins TRBV10-3 to TRBJ1-6; 9 nucleotides align to TRBD1. Germline V CDR1 and CDR2: ENHRY, SYGVKD. The CDR3 is made up of 14 amino acids. V shed 2 bases, J shed 7 bases, and the junction held 0 bases outside the gene matches. The CDR3 DNA reads as TGTGCCATCAGTGAGGGACAGGGGAATTCACCCCTCCACTTT. As protein: CAISEGQGNSPLHF.

This clonotype was counted once. The rearrangement links TRBV3-1 to TRBJ2-3, with D tentatively TRBD2 (6 bases). The germline V and J ends were trimmed by 1 base and 1 base, with 9 bases remaining between them. In germline, CDR1 is LGHDT, CDR2 YNNKEL (reference sequence). The CDR3 loop spans 15 amino acids. This CDR3 reads CASSQVASGTDTQYF. DNA of the CDR3: TGTGCCAGCAGCCAAGTTGCTAGCGGCACAGATACGCAGTATTTT.

The rearrangement uses TRBV20-1 and TRBJ2-5; D might be TRBD1 or TRBD2, each matching 5 bases. The V end was cut by 5 bases, the J end by 5 bases, with 9 bases between. Germline V gene data show CDR1 as DFQATT and CDR2 as SNEGSKA (reference sequence). The CDR3 has 11 amino acids. The CDR3 DNA reads TGCAGTGCTCGGGGCAGTGAGACCCAGTACTTC. Protein product: CSARGSETQYF.

V and J are TRBV30 and TRBJ2-1; D gene ambiguous. This CDR3 has 14 amino acids. In germline, CDR1 is GTSNPN, CDR2 SVGIG (reference sequence). Trimming pared 2 bases from V and 0 bases from J, leaving 8 bases between. CDR3 sequence (DNA): TGTGCCTGGAGTTCCCGGAGCTCCTACAATGAGCAGTTCTTC. It specifies CAWSSRSSYNEQFF. Filled out from reference TRBV30 and TRBJ2-1, the complete variable domain reads SQTIHQWPATLVQPVGSPLSLECTVEGTSNPNLYWYRQAAGRGLQLLFYSVGIGQISSEVPQNLSASRPQDRQFILSSKKLLLSDSGFYLCAWSSRSSYNEQFFGPGTRLTVL.

As regards this clonotype: A junction end diverges from the germline sequence, so it may reflect a read error. The chain links TRBV30 to TRBJ2-7; tentative D call: TRBD1 (5 bases). The length of the CDR3 is 11 residues. CDR1 is GTSNPN, CDR2 SVGIG, per germline (reference sequence). CDR3 protein: CAWSVGQTENF. The DNA of the CDR3 is TGTGCCTGGAGTGTCGGGCAGACAGAAAACTTC.

V usage is TRBV20-1 and J usage is TRBJ1-1; D remains unclear. Trimming shortened V by 6 bases and J by 0 bases, and 14 bases separated the two germline ends. Germline CDR1 and CDR2: DFQATT and SNEGSKA (reference sequence). The CDR3 consists of 14 residues. CDR3 loop: CSAPRTELNTEAFF. The DNA for the CDR3 is TGCAGTGCGCCTCGGACGGAACTGAACACTGAAGCTTTCTTT.

The chain employs TRBV4-3 and TRBJ1-1, with D uncertain. CDR1 LGHNA and CDR2 YSLEER come from the germline V gene. V lost 1 base and J 5 bases, leaving 14 bases between the germline ends. This CDR3 has 15 amino acids. CDR3: CASSQVPGRLTEAFF. The CDR3 DNA reads as TGCGCCAGCAGCCAAGTACCCGGGAGGTTAACTGAAGCTTTCTTT.

This clonotype is a singleton in its sample. The chain employs TRBV5-1 and TRBJ1-1; the D is unclear. The CDR3 sequence is 15 residues long. V lost 3 bases and J lost 1, with 13 bases in between. The germline V gene has CDR1 SGHRS and CDR2 YFSETQ. The CDR3 coding sequence is TGCGCCAGCAGCTCCCCGTCCGGAGGGAACACTGAAGCTTTCTTT. This gives the protein CASSSPSGGNTEAFF.

The V call is TRBV20-1, the J call TRBJ1-5; 8 bases align to TRBD1. The germline CDR1 and CDR2 sequences are DFQATT and SNEGSKA (reference sequence). V shed 6 bases and J 6 bases; nucleotides not matched to a gene: 7. CDR3 length: 13 amino acids. CDR3 nucleotide sequence: TGCAGTGCGGTAACAGGGGGAAGTCAGCCCCAGCATTTT. It encodes CSAVTGGSQPQHF.

This chain connects TRBV30 to TRBJ2-7, with D hard to call. The CDR3 length is 11 residues. V shed 4 bases and J shed 6 bases, with 10 bases lying between them. Germline CDR1 reads GTSNPN; CDR2 reads SVGIG (reference sequence). The CDR3 loop reads CAWNEEGEQYF. The CDR3 DNA sequence: TGTGCCTGGAACGAAGAAGGCGAGCAGTACTTC.

This CDR3 reads CASSPQRGGEFYGYTF. CDR3 coding DNA: TGTGCCAGCTCACCACAGAGAGGGGGAGAATTCTATGGCTACACCTTC. The chain joins TRBV18 to TRBJ1-2, with D perhaps TRBD1 (6 bases). Trimming left V 1 base short and J 4 bases short, with 16 bases between. The length of the CDR3 is 16 residues. Per germline, CDR1 KGHSH and CDR2 LQKENI. Supplemented by reference TRBV18 and TRBJ1-2, the full variable domain reads NAGVMQNPRHLVRRRGQEARLRCSPMKGHSHVYWYRQLPEEGLKFMVYLQKENIIDESGMPKERFSAEFPKEGPSILRIQQVVRGDSAAYFCASSPQRGGEFYGYTFGSGTRLTVV.

This clonotype appeared a single time. This chain links TRBV29-1 with TRBJ2-3; possibly TRBD2 for D (6 bases). In germline, CDR1 is SQVTM, CDR2 ANQGSEA. The CDR3 runs 14 residues. Trimming stripped 4 bases from V and 2 bases from J, with 13 bases between. CDR3 DNA sequence: TGCAGCGTTGTTCGCGGGGTGACCACAGATACGCAGTATTTT. Amino acids: CSVVRGVTTDTQYF.

The gene calls are TRBV2 and TRBJ2-2; 8 nucleotides match TRBD1. In germline, CDR1 is SNHLY, CDR2 FYNNEI. V lost 7 bases and J lost 3; bases outside the gene matches: 7. CDR3 length: 15 residues. The CDR3 DNA is TGTGCCAGCATCCCCGGGACAGGATACACCGGGGAGCTGTTTTTT. Its translation is CASIPGTGYTGELFF.

The rearrangement joins TRBV20-1 to TRBJ1-1; 7 nucleotides match TRBD1. Losses at the gene ends were 3 bases for V and 5 bases for J; bases not matched to a gene: 9. CDR3 length: 14 residues. Germline V CDR1 and CDR2: DFQATT, SNEGSKA (reference sequence). The CDR3 loop reads CSASEPTGKTEAFF. CDR3 DNA sequence: TGCAGTGCTAGTGAGCCGACAGGGAAGACTGAAGCTTTCTTT.

In its sample, this clonotype was seen once. This chain connects TRBV20-1 to TRBJ1-1; the D is unclear. V was shortened by 0 bases and J by 1 base, with 9 bases between the two germline ends. Germline V lookup: CDR1 DFQATT, CDR2 SNEGSKA (reference sequence). The CDR3 spans 14 residues. The CDR3 sequence: CSARDFVRNTEAFF. CDR3 DNA: TGCAGTGCTAGAGATTTTGTTCGGAACACTGAAGCTTTCTTT.

The chain couples TRBV27 to TRBJ1-2; D is possibly TRBD1 (6 bases). Trimming took 5 bases from V and 3 from J, leaving 16 bases between them. Germline CDR1 MNHEY, CDR2 SMNVEV (reference sequence). This CDR3 comprises 15 residues. CDR3 in amino acids: CASSVDRDTDYGYTF. CDR3 in DNA: TGTGCCAGCAGTGTCGACCGGGACACCGACTATGGCTACACCTTC.

The chain links TRBV12-3 or TRBV12-4 to TRBJ1-2; the D gene is possibly TRBD1 (5 bases). With 4 bases removed from V and 4 bases from J, the gap between germline ends came to 10 bases. The CDR3 has 13 residues. CDR3 nucleotide sequence: TGTGCCAGCAGTTGGGACCGACTCTATGGCTACACCTTC. Translation gives CASSWDRLYGYTF.

The chain employs TRBV20-1 and TRBJ2-3, with TRBD2 identical over 10 bases. This CDR3 is built from 16 residues. The germline gives CDR1 DFQATT, CDR2 SNEGSKA (reference sequence). J gave up 2 bases and V 0 bases, and 5 bases lay outside the gene matches. CDR3 in amino acids: CSARDLAGGDTDTQYF. Written as DNA, the CDR3 is TGCAGTGCTAGAGACTTAGCGGGGGGAGACACAGATACGCAGTATTTT.

This clonotype was seen more than once but under ten times. V is TRBV7-9 and J is TRBJ2-7; a possible D gene is TRBD2 (6 bases). The CDR3 consists of 13 residues. Germline V CDR1 and CDR2: SEHNR, FQNEAQ (reference sequence). Trimming stripped 3 bases from V and 3 bases from J, with 9 bases between. The CDR3 reads CASSFPGVYEQYF. The CDR3 coding sequence is TGTGCCAGCAGCTTTCCGGGGGTCTACGAGCAGTACTTC.

The CDR3 loop is CASSQDSTSGETYF. The DNA of the CDR3 is TGCGCCAGCAGCCAAGATAGCACTAGCGGGGAAACATATTTT. V usage is TRBV4-3 and J usage is TRBJ2-3; 10 nucleotides agree with TRBD2. There are 14 residues in the CDR3. The V segment lost 0 bases and the J segment 15 bases; nucleotides outside the gene matches: 9. Germline V lookup: CDR1 LGHNA, CDR2 YSLEER.